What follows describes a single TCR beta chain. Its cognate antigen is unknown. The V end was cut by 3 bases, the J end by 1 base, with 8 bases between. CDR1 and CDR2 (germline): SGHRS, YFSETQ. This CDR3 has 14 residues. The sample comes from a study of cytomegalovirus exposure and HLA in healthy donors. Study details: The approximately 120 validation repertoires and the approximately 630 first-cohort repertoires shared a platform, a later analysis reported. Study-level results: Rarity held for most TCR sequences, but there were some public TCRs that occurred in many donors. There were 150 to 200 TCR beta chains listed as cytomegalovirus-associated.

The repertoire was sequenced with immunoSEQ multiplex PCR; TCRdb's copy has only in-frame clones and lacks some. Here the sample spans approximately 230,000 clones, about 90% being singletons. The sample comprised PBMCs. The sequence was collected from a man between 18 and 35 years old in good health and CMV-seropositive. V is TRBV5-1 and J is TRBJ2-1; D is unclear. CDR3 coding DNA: TGCGCCAGCAGCTCCGGAAGATCCTACAATGAGCAGTTCTTC. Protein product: CASSSGRSYNEQFF.